What follows are 19 T cell receptor beta chains derived from one specimen sequenced in a study of beta chain features in type 1 diabetes. These TCRs' antigens remain unknown. Overall study findings and caveats: Shorter TCRB CDR3s, moderately but significantly so, were found in Type 1 diabetes patients in all four CD4+ subsets.

Since all of the isolated RNA was reverse transcribed, expressed TCRB transcripts were what got sequenced. The table came from immunoSEQ multiplex PCR; TCRdb's copy has only in-frame clones and leaves some out. The sample consists of 25,000 to 30,000 clones, 65% of them appearing once. The sequencing sample was made of Tregs from blood. These TCRs come from a young woman with type 1 diabetes.

This clone was detected a few times. This chain uses TRBV18 with TRBJ2-2; D gene ambiguous. Trimming removed 0 bases at V and 3 bases at J, with 11 bases between. CDR1 is KGHSH and CDR2 is LQKENI in the germline V gene. The CDR3 is made up of 16 amino acids. CDR3 sequence reads: CASSPPGGIDTGELFF. The CDR3 DNA sequence: TGTGCCAGCTCACCACCCGGCGGAATAGACACCGGGGAGCTGTTTTTT.

The gene calls are TRBV29-1 and TRBJ2-1, with D hard to call. Germline V gene data show CDR1 as SQVTM and CDR2 as ANQGSEA. The CDR3 runs to 13 residues. Deletions cut 5 bases from V and 4 bases from J, with 12 bases between. The CDR3 is CSVRARKYNEQFF. In DNA form, the CDR3 reads TGCAGCGTTCGAGCTAGAAAATACAATGAGCAGTTCTTC.

This chain joins TRBV5-1 and TRBJ2-3; D call uncertain. The germline V gene has CDR1 SGHRS and CDR2 YFSETQ. The CDR3 extends over 13 amino acids. The V and J ends lost 1 base and 1 base respectively, with 4 bases between them. The CDR3: CASSLTGTDTQYF. CDR3 nucleotides: TGCGCCAGCAGCTTGACAGGCACAGATACGCAGTATTTT.

The V and J genes are TRBV28 and TRBJ2-3; D is unresolved. The ends were cut back, 4 bases at V and 3 bases at J, with 11 bases in the middle. The CDR3 is 14 amino acids. Germline CDR1 is MDHEN and CDR2 is SYDVKM. The CDR3 spells CASSSLQVTDTQYF. The CDR3 coding sequence is TGTGCCAGCAGTTCCCTCCAGGTTACAGATACGCAGTATTTT.

This chain uses TRBV27 with TRBJ1-4; no firm D call. The ends were cut back, 10 bases at V and 4 bases at J, with 16 bases in the middle. The germline V gene has CDR1 MNHEY and CDR2 SMNVEV (reference sequence). The CDR3 covers 14 residues. For the CDR3, the DNA is TGTGCCAACCAGTTACGACGGGGTAATGAAAAACTGTTTTTT. The encoded protein is CANQLRRGNEKLFF.

V is TRBV7-9 and J is TRBJ1-1; D call uncertain. Germline V lookup: CDR1 SEHNR, CDR2 FQNEAQ (reference sequence). This CDR3 is 11 amino acids long. Trimming stripped 3 bases from V and 7 bases from J, with 6 bases between. The CDR3: CASSLTNEAFF. CDR3 nucleotide sequence: TGTGCCAGCAGCTTGACAAATGAAGCTTTCTTT.

This clone was found a few times. The V gene is TRBV6-1, the J gene TRBJ2-5; 9 bases align to TRBD2. CDR1 is MNHNS and CDR2 is SASEGT in the germline V gene. With 6 bases clipped from V and 2 bases from J, the junction kept 1 base outside the gene matches. The CDR3 totals 13 residues. The CDR3 region is CASRTSGQETQYF. As DNA, the CDR3 is TGTGCCAGCAGGACTAGCGGACAAGAGACCCAGTACTTC.

This chain joins TRBV7-2 and TRBJ2-7, with D hard to call. The CDR3 length is 12 residues. CDR1 and CDR2 (germline): SGHTA, FQGNSA. The V end lost 5 bases, the J end lost 6 bases, and 11 bases lay between the germline ends. CDR3 protein: CASSPPAGEQYF. The DNA for the CDR3 is TGTGCCAGCAGCCCTCCTGCCGGCGAGCAGTACTTC.

V and J are TRBV11-2 and TRBJ1-2, with 7 bases aligning to TRBD1. This CDR3 spans 13 amino acids. V lost 7 bases to trimming and J lost 6 bases; unmatched junction nucleotides: 8. The germline gives CDR1 SGHAT, CDR2 FQNNGV. The CDR3 DNA reads TGTGCCAGCACCCTAGACAGGGATAATGGCTACACCTTC. This gives the protein CASTLDRDNGYTF. The full variable domain, with the rest looked up from reference TRBV11-2 and TRBJ1-2, is EAGVAQSPRYKIIEKRQSVAFWCNPISGHATLYWYQQILGQGPKLLIQFQNNGVVDDSQLPKDRFSAERLKGVDSTLKIQPAKLEDSAVYLCASTLDRDNGYTFGSGTRLTVV.

The chain combines TRBV18 with TRBJ2-6; unclear D gene. V gave up 6 bases and J gave up 0 bases, with 6 bases separating them. Germline-derived CDR1 and CDR2 are KGHSH and LQKENI. The CDR3 loop spans 14 amino acids. CDR3 residues: CASSPISGANVLTF. The CDR3 bases are TGTGCCAGCTCGCCTATCTCTGGGGCCAACGTCCTGACTTTC. Variable domain in full (rest from reference TRBV18 and TRBJ2-6): NAGVMQNPRHLVRRRGQEARLRCSPMKGHSHVYWYRQLPEEGLKFMVYLQKENIIDESGMPKERFSAEFPKEGPSILRIQQVVRGDSAAYFCASSPISGANVLTFGAGSRLTVL.

The rearrangement joins TRBV29-1 to TRBJ1-1; D is unresolved. From germline, CDR1 is SQVTM and CDR2 ANQGSEA. V shed 0 bases and J shed 10 bases, with 15 bases lying between them. This CDR3 is built from 13 residues. DNA for the CDR3: TGCAGCGTTGAAGAACGAGGCGTACCGAGAGCTTTCTTT. Its protein is CSVEERGVPRAFF.

This clone was picked up a small number of times. This rearrangement joins TRBV18 to TRBJ2-2; 7 positions agree with TRBD1. Germline V gene sequence: CDR1 KGHSH, CDR2 LQKENI. The V segment lost 8 bases and the J segment 1 base; nucleotides outside the gene matches: 4. The CDR3 runs 14 residues. CDR3 coding DNA: TGTGCCAGCGGCACAGGGGTGAACACCGGGGAGCTGTTTTTT. Translated: CASGTGVNTGELFF.

This clone was recorded once. The chain links TRBV10-3 to TRBJ2-7; TRBD2 matches 12 bases. Germline CDR1 reads ENHRY; CDR2 reads SYGVKD. The J segment lost 4 bases and the V segment lost 3 bases, leaving 4 bases of the junction unmatched. There are 15 residues in the CDR3. CDR3: CAISEGLAGPYEQYF. The CDR3 DNA reads as TGTGCCATCAGTGAAGGACTAGCGGGGCCTTACGAGCAGTACTTC.

This chain uses TRBV7-9 with TRBJ2-5, with 9 bases lining up with TRBD1. Trimming took 0 bases from V and 6 from J; bases not matched to a gene: 8. The CDR3 runs to 16 residues. Germline V gives CDR1 SEHNR, CDR2 FQNEAQ (reference sequence). The CDR3 sequence: CASSLASQGAMKTQYF. The CDR3 DNA is TGTGCCAGCAGCTTAGCGTCACAGGGGGCTATGAAGACCCAGTACTTC.

This clone has a handful of counts. This chain connects TRBV28 to TRBJ2-3, with 14 nucleotides matching TRBD2. The CDR3 has 18 amino acids. CDR1 is MDHEN and CDR2 is SYDVKM in the germline V gene. V lost 5 bases, J lost 3 bases, and 10 bases stayed unmatched. The CDR3 DNA reads as TGTGCCAGCAGTCCGTACGGGGGACTAGCGGGAGCAACAGATACGCAGTATTTT. It yields the protein CASSPYGGLAGATDTQYF.

The rearrangement uses TRBV18 and TRBJ2-3; 9 bases agree with TRBD2. This CDR3 contains 16 residues. Looked up from germline, CDR1 is KGHSH and CDR2 is LQKENI. Germline trimming cut 6 bases from V and 0 bases from J; bases unmatched to any gene: 7. The CDR3 bases are TGTGCCAGCTCGTCTCTAGCGGGGCTAAGCACAGATACGCAGTATTTT. Translated: CASSSLAGLSTDTQYF.

The CDR3 DNA sequence: TGTGCCTGGAGTCTAAACAGGGGGCAACCTGGCTACACCTTC. Translation: CAWSLNRGQPGYTF. The gene calls are TRBV30 and TRBJ1-2; 9 bases fit TRBD1. This CDR3 is built from 14 residues. Looked up from germline, CDR1 is GTSNPN and CDR2 is SVGIG (reference sequence). V was clipped by 2 bases and J by 7 bases; unmatched bases: 8.

This chain connects TRBV15 to TRBJ1-5; 7 bases align to TRBD1. J was trimmed by 7 bases and V by 0 bases; bases with no gene match: 9. This CDR3 has 16 residues. The V gene's germline CDR1 is LNHNV and CDR2 YYDKDF (reference sequence). CDR3 residues: CATSRDQRQGSQPQHF. CDR3 bases: TGTGCCACCAGCAGAGATCAGCGACAGGGCAGCCAGCCCCAGCATTTT.

The J gene is TRBJ2-1, the V gene TRBV27; TRBD2 matches 15 bases. This CDR3 is 20 amino acids long. Per the germline V gene, CDR1 is MNHEY and CDR2 is SMNVEV (reference sequence). With V trimmed by 5 bases and J by 6 bases, 17 bases remained unmatched. CDR3 in DNA: TGTGCCAGCAGTCCGCGCCTCCCGGGACTAGCGGGAGGAGGTGGCAATGAGCAGTTCTTC. It encodes CASSPRLPGLAGGGGNEQFF.